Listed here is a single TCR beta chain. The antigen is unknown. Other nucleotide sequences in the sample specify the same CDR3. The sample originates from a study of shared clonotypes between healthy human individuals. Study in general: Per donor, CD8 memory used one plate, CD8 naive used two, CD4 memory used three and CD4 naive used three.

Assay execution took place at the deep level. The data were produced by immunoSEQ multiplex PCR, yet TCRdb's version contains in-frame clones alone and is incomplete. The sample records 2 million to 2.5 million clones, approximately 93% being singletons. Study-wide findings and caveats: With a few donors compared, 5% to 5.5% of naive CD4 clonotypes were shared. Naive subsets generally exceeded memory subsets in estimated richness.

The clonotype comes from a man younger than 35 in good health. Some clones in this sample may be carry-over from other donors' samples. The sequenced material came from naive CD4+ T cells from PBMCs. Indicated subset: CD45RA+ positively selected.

The CDR3 DNA reads TGTGCCAGCAGCTTACAGAACACTGAAGCTTTCTTT. Protein: CASSLQNTEAFF. The chain is built from TRBV7-9 and TRBJ1-1; no clear D gene. This CDR3 is built from 12 residues. Trimming took 2 bases from V and 1 from J, leaving 2 bases between them. The germline V gene encodes CDR1 SEHNR and CDR2 FQNEAQ (reference sequence).